The 9 T cell receptor beta chains presented below share a single source sample, sequenced in a study of cytomegalovirus exposure and HLA in healthy donors. The PCR contained 60 Vbeta and 13 Jbeta primers. Sequenced by immunoSEQ multiplex PCR; TCRdb stores in-frame clones only, minus some. The sample yields 150,000 to 200,000 clones, 65% to 85% seen once. Specimen: PBMCs. Receptors originate from a man aged 55-75 years in good health and CMV-seronegative.

In this sample, this clone turned up once. CDR3 sequence: CASSLSGRAGSEQFF. CDR3 in DNA: TGTGCCAGCAGCTTAAGCGGGAGGGCCGGGAGTGAGCAGTTCTTC. The gene calls are TRBV7-2 and TRBJ2-1, with 10 bases fitting TRBD2. The CDR3 totals 15 residues. Germline CDR1 is SGHTA and CDR2 is FQGNSA. V shed 2 bases, J shed 9 bases, and the junction held 7 bases outside the gene matches.

This clone was recorded a few times. One junction end disagrees with the germline gene, perhaps due to a read error. This chain joins TRBV7-9 and TRBJ2-2; TRBD2 agrees at 9 bases. This CDR3 is 17 amino acids long. Per the germline V gene, CDR1 is SEHNR and CDR2 is FQNEAQ (reference sequence). CDR3 in DNA: TGTTCCAGCAGCCCCGGTCTAGCGGGGAGAAACACCGGGGAGCTGTTTTTT. This sequence encodes CSSSPGLAGRNTGELFF.

CDR3 coding DNA: TGTGCCAGCAGCGTAAGAATGGGACAGAAAACCAATGAGCAGTTCTTC. Translated: CASSVRMGQKTNEQFF. The V gene is TRBV7-6, the J gene TRBJ2-1, with TRBD1 matching over 7 bases. V dropped 5 bases and J dropped 6; count of bases not matched to a gene: 13. The CDR3 spans 16 residues. Germline values: CDR1 SGHVS, CDR2 FNYEAQ.

The chain is built from TRBV30 and TRBJ2-7, with 9 bases lining up with TRBD1. The CDR3 extends over 14 amino acids. The V gene end was trimmed by 4 bases and the J gene end by 5 bases; junction bases not matched to a gene: 9. From germline, CDR1 is GTSNPN and CDR2 SVGIG (reference sequence). Written as DNA, the CDR3 is TGTGCCTGGATCCGGACAGGGGAGACCCACGAGCAGTACTTC. Translated: CAWIRTGETHEQYF.

This chain uses TRBV6-6 with TRBJ2-7; D ambiguous. V was clipped by 7 bases and J by 4 bases, with 17 bases between them. CDR3 size: 14 residues. Germline CDR1 and CDR2: MNHNY and SVGAGI (reference sequence). The CDR3 DNA sequence: TGTGCCAGCACCCCATCCGGGTGGCGGTACGAGCAGTACTTC. It encodes CASTPSGWRYEQYF.

This clone occurred once. J is TRBJ2-1 and V is TRBV19; the match to TRBD2 covers 13 bases. CDR3 length: 17 amino acids. Germline loops: CDR1 LNHDA, CDR2 SQIVND (reference sequence). The trim removed 7 bases at V and 7 bases at J, leaving 13 bases unmatched. The CDR3 region is CASKETSGRRGGNEQFF. The CDR3 DNA reads as TGTGCCAGTAAGGAGACTAGCGGGAGGAGGGGTGGGAATGAGCAGTTCTTC.

The chain uses TRBV5-1 and TRBJ1-4; 8 bases are a match to TRBD1. The CDR3 consists of 15 residues. Per germline, CDR1 SGHRS and CDR2 YFSETQ. V lost 0 bases and J lost 7; bases outside the gene matches: 5. CDR3 in DNA: TGCGCCAGCAGCTTGGACGGGACAGGAGTTGAAAAACTGTTTTTT. Its protein product is CASSLDGTGVEKLFF.

The chain joins TRBV5-6 to TRBJ2-3, with D possibly matching TRBD1 (5 bases). Germline loops: CDR1 SGHDT, CDR2 YYEEEE. V lost 3 bases and J lost 5, with 16 bases in between. The CDR3 extends over 15 amino acids. The DNA of the CDR3 is TGTGCCAGCAGCTACCTCACAACAGGATTAGATACGCAGTATTTT. This translates into CASSYLTTGLDTQYF. Drawing the rest from reference TRBV5-6 and TRBJ2-3, the complete variable domain is DAGVTQSPTHLIKTRGQQVTLRCSPKSGHDTVSWYQQALGQGPQFIFQYYEEEERQRGNFPDRFSGHQFPNYSSELNVNALLLGDSALYLCASSYLTTGLDTQYFGPGTRLTVL.

This chain connects TRBV27 to TRBJ2-1; possibly TRBD2 for D (6 bases). With 8 bases removed from V and 4 bases from J, the gap between germline ends came to 15 bases. Germline V gene lookup returns CDR1 MNHEY and CDR2 SMNVEV (reference sequence). There are 14 residues in the CDR3. The DNA for the CDR3 is TGTGCCAGCTCGGGAGCCGGAACGTACAATGAGCAGTTCTTC. Its protein product is CASSGAGTYNEQFF.